This section outlines one TCR beta chain sequence together with its context. The V gene lost 1 base and the J gene lost 3 bases, with 10 bases spanning the gap. Germline loops: CDR1 SGDLS, CDR2 YYNGEE. This CDR3 is built from 14 residues. Profiling relied on immunoSEQ multiplex PCR, and the TCRdb table lists in-frame clones only, not all of them. The sample has a few hundred thousand clones; over 80% are singletons. The data stem from a study of blood T cell repertoires in COVID-19. This clonotype was obtained from a woman in her 50s who had recovered from COVID-19. Sequenced input: PBMCs or T cells enriched from blood (not recorded which). The chain carries TRBV9 and TRBJ1-1, with D perhaps matching TRBD1 (6 bases). CDR3 amino acids: CASSVRGRDTEAFF. The CDR3 DNA reads as TGTGCCAGCAGCGTAAGGGGGAGGGACACTGAAGCTTTCTTT.